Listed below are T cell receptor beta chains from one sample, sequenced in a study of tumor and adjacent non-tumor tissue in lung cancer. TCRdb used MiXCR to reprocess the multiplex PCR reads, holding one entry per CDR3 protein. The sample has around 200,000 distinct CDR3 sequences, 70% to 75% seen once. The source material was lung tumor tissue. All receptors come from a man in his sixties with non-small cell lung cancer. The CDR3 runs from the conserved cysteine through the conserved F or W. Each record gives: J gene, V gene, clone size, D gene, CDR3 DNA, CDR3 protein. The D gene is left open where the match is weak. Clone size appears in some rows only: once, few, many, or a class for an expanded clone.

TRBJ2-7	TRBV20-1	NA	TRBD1	TGCAGTGGTAGAGATGATCGACAGGGTGCGTCCTACGAGCAGTACTTC	CSGRDDRQGASYEQYF
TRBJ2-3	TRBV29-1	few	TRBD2	TGCAGCGCTGGTAGCGGGTTTAGCACAGATACGCAGTATTTT	CSAGSGFSTDTQYF
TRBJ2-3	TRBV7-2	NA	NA	TGTGCCAGCAGCTTAGTGGGCGGGCGTACGCAGTATTTT	CASSLVGGRTQYF
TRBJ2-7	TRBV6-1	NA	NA	TGTGCCAGCAGTGCAAACACGGAGGACTACGAGCAATACTTC	CASSANTEDYEQYF
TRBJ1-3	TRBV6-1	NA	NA	TGTACCAGCAACTCCGGGACCTCTGGAAATACCATATATTTT	CTSNSGTSGNTIYF
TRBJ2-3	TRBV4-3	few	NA	TGCGCCAGCAGCCCAGGACTGGGGGAAGATACGCAGTATTTT	CASSPGLGEDTQYF
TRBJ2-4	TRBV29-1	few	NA	TGCAGCGTTGGCTACAGCCAGGACATTCAGTACTTC	CSVGYSQDIQYF
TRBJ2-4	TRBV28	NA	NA	TGTGCCAGCAGATCTCCCCCAGGGTCCATTCAGTACTTC	CASRSPPGSIQYF
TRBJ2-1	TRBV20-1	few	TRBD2	TGCAGTGCTAGAGATCAACTAGCGGGACGGAATGAGCAGTTCTTC	CSARDQLAGRNEQFF
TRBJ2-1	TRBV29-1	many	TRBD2	TGCAGCGTCGATAGCGGGGGGGGTAATGAGCAGTTCTTC	CSVDSGGGNEQFF
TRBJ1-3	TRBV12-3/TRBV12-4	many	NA	TGTGCCAGCAGGGAGTCCTCTGGAAACACCATATATTTT	CASRESSGNTIYF
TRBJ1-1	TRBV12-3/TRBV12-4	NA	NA	TGTGCCAGCGAAAACAGGTGTATGAACACTGAAGCTTTCTTT	CASENRCMNTEAFF
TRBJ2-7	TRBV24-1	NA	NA	TGTGCCACGTGTGATTCCGGGACATCTCGCGAACAGTACTTC	CATCDSGTSREQYF
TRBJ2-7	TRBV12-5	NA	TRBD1	TGTGCTAGCGGGACAGGGTTGGGGGAGCAGTACTTC	CASGTGLGEQYF
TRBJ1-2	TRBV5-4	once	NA	TGTGCCAGCAGCCTCCCAATGGGGTCCATCACTAACTATGGCTACACCTTC	CASSLPMGSITNYGYTF
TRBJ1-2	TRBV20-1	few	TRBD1	TGCAGTGCTAGAGATCAGGGGGTATATGGATACACCTTC	CSARDQGVYGYTF
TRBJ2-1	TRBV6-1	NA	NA	TGTGCCAGCAGTGCTTACAGGGAGACCTCCTACAATGAGCAGTTCTTC	CASSAYRETSYNEQFF
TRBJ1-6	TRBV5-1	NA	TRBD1	TGCGCCATTAGAGCCCGGGACAGGAATAATTCACCCCTCCACTTT	CAIRARDRNNSPLHF
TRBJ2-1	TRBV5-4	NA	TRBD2	TGTGCCAGCAGCCACCCCTTCGGGGAGGGCCCTCTGAATGAGCAGTTCTTC	CASSHPFGEGPLNEQFF
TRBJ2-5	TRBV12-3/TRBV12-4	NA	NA	TGTGCCAGTAGCCCGGGACAACAAGAGACCCTGTACTTC	CASSPGQQETLYF
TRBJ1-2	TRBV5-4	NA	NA	TGTACCAGCAGCTTGGATAGGGGAATCGGGAAGGGCTACACCTTC	CTSSLDRGIGKGYTF
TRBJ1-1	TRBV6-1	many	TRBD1	TGTGCCAGCAGTGGGACAGGGGTTGGGACTGAAGCTTTCTTT	CASSGTGVGTEAFF
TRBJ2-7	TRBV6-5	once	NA	TGTGCCAGCAGTCTCCCTACTAGCACCTCTTACGAGCAGTACTTC	CASSLPTSTSYEQYF
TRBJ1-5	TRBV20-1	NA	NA	TGCAGTACTCTACTCTCTAGCGGGGGGGCTGATACGCAGCATTTT	CSTLLSSGGADTQHF
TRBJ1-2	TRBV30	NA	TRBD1	TGTGCCTGGACCGGGACAGGGTTGGCTGGCTACACCTTC	CAWTGTGLAGYTF
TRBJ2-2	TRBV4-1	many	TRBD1	TGCGCCAGCAGCCAAGTGGAGACAGGGGGGACCGGGGAGCTGTTTTTT	CASSQVETGGTGELFF
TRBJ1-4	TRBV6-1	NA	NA	TGTGCCAGCAGAGGGGGGCGTGGGGGAAAACTGTTTTTT	CASRGGRGGKLFF
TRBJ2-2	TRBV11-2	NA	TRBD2	TGTGCCAGTAGCTGTCCGATACGGGGGGCGAACACCGGGGAGCTGTTTTTT	CASSCPIRGANTGELFF
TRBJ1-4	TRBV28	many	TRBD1	TGTGCCAGCAGCCCCCCTCAGGGGGTTACTAATGAAAAACTGTTTTTT	CASSPPQGVTNEKLFF
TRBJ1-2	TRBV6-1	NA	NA	TGTGCCAGCAGTGAAGTCACGACGACCAACTATGGCTACACCTTC	CASSEVTTTNYGYTF
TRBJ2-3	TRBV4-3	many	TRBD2	TGCGCCAGCAGCCCACCTAGCGGGAGGCACACAGATACGCAGTATTTT	CASSPPSGRHTDTQYF
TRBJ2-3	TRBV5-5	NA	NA	TGTACCAGCAGCGCGCCGGGTACAGATACGCAGTATTTT	CTSSAPGTDTQYF
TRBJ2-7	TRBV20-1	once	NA	TGCAGTGCTAGACTGGCCATAGGGGGTGGCTACGAGCAGTACTTC	CSARLAIGGGYEQYF
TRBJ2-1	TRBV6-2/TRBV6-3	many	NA	TGTGCCAGCAGTTACATTGGAAATGAGCAGTTCTTC	CASSYIGNEQFF
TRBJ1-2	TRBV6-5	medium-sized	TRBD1	TGTGCCAGCAGCTCAGGGGGGTATGGCTACACCTTC	CASSSGGYGYTF
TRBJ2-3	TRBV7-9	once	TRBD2	TGTGCCAGCAGCGCCCGACTAGCGGGGTCAGATACGCAGTATTTT	CASSARLAGSDTQYF
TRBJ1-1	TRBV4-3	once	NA	TGTACCAGCAGCCAAGTCGGACAGCATGAGAACACTGAAGCTCTCTTT	CTSSQVGQHENTEALF